This T cell receptor beta chain was captured in a study of T cell responses to AZD1222 COVID-19 vaccine. CDR3 length: 14 amino acids. V was trimmed by 4 bases and J by 6 bases, leaving 16 bases between them. Looked up from germline, CDR1 is MGHDK and CDR2 is SYGVNS. Assay used: immunoSEQ multiplex PCR; TCRdb lists only in-frame clones, some missing. The data contain 150,000 or so clones, 75% to 90% of them seen just once; the ten biggest clones take up roughly 4%. This receptor was identified in an adult who received the MenACWY meningococcal vaccine as a control. Specimen: peripheral blood, collected 28 days after the second dose of the MenACWY control vaccine. This rearrangement joins TRBV25-1 to TRBJ2-7; the D gene could be TRBD1 or TRBD2 (5 bases each). CDR3 loop: CASSGTGTLGEQYF. The DNA of the CDR3 is TGTGCCAGCAGTGGGACCGGGACCCTTGGCGAGCAGTACTTC.